A single sample is the source of the 25 T cell receptor beta chains below, sequenced in a study of blood T cell repertoires in COVID-19 (TCRdb year 2020). The library was prepared using the immunoSEQ multiplex PCR assay. This is the immuneACCESS table as TCRdb keeps it, with only in-frame sequences that have V and J called. A part of the clones is gone; compared with another copy, unresolved V genes explain less than half, and the rest is unexplained. A total of some 90,000 clones appear in this sample, about nine tenths of them only once. The ten biggest clones cover more than 8% of the sample. Sequencing input: peripheral blood. Receptor source: a man aged 45-65 years with acute or convalescent COVID-19.

This sequence joins TRBV6-6 and TRBJ2-1, with D perhaps TRBD1 (5 bases). The germline gives CDR1 MNHNY, CDR2 SVGAGI (reference sequence). CDR3 length equals 14 residues. V lost 5 bases and J lost 7, with 15 bases in between. The CDR3, as DNA: TGTGCCAGCAGTCCACCGGACACAAGGAATGAGCAGTTCTTC. This translates into CASSPPDTRNEQFF.

The chain recombines TRBV28 with TRBJ2-1; tentatively, D is TRBD1 (5 bases). The CDR3 extends over 14 amino acids. Germline V gives CDR1 MDHEN, CDR2 SYDVKM. V lost 3 bases and J lost 5, with 11 bases in between. The chain's CDR3 is CASSFPGKDNEQFF. The CDR3 nucleotides read TGTGCCAGCAGTTTTCCAGGGAAAGACAATGAGCAGTTCTTC.

In its sample, this clone was seen once. The chain couples TRBV6-1 to TRBJ2-2; TRBD2 matches at 8 bases. Trimming removed 3 bases from V and 4 bases from J; junction bases left unmatched: 4. Germline CDR1 is MNHNS and CDR2 is SASEGT. The CDR3 sequence is 15 residues long. CDR3 in amino acids: CASSERGAGTGELFF. In DNA form, the CDR3 reads TGTGCCAGCAGTGAGCGGGGGGCCGGCACCGGGGAGCTGTTTTTT.

The chain employs TRBV19 and TRBJ2-1; 7 bases match TRBD1. V lost 6 bases, J lost 7 bases, and 15 bases stayed unmatched. The CDR3 runs to 16 residues. Germline assignment: CDR1 LNHDA and CDR2 SQIVND (reference sequence). In nucleotides, the CDR3 is TGTGCCAGTAGGGAAAGACAGGGTTTAGTTATGAATGAGCAGTTCTTC. It is translated as CASRERQGLVMNEQFF.

This clone was picked up one time. The chain carries TRBV5-1 and TRBJ1-1; TRBD1 agrees at 10 bases. V was pared by 4 bases and J by 1 base, with 7 bases of the junction left unmatched. CDR3 length: 16 residues. Germline CDR1 and CDR2: SGHRS and YFSETQ. The CDR3 bases are TGCGCCAGCAGCCGCGGACAGGGGGGTCCGAACACTGAAGCTTTCTTT. Encoded protein: CASSRGQGGPNTEAFF.

The chain is built from TRBV29-1 and TRBJ2-1; D gene ambiguous. Trimming shortened V by 2 bases and J by 2 bases, and 7 bases separated the two germline ends. Germline V gene sequence: CDR1 SQVTM, CDR2 ANQGSEA. This CDR3 comprises 13 residues. CDR3 region: CSVEYLTYNEQFF. The DNA for the CDR3 is TGCAGCGTTGAATATCTTACCTACAATGAGCAGTTCTTC.

This rearrangement joins TRBV30 to TRBJ1-2, with TRBD1 matching 9 bases. The CDR3 length is 16 residues. The V gene's germline CDR1 is GTSNPN and CDR2 SVGIG (reference sequence). Germline trimming cut 5 bases from V and 4 bases from J; bases unmatched to any gene: 14. DNA for the CDR3: TGTGCCTGGCGGACCGGTTACACGGGACAGGGCTATGGCTACACCTTC. It codes for CAWRTGYTGQGYGYTF.

This clone has only a few counts. The chain links TRBV5-1 to TRBJ1-6; 7 bases line up with TRBD1. Germline loops: CDR1 SGHRS, CDR2 YFSETQ. The CDR3 loop spans 16 amino acids. V gave up 0 bases and J gave up 10 bases; unmatched junction bases: 10. The CDR3 region is CASSLAPTGDGSPLHF. CDR3 nucleotide sequence: TGCGCCAGCAGCTTGGCCCCTACAGGGGATGGATCACCCCTCCACTTT.

The gene calls are TRBV5-1 and TRBJ2-2; 13 bases match TRBD2. The CDR3 contains 18 residues. Germline V gene lookup returns CDR1 SGHRS and CDR2 YFSETQ. Losses at the gene ends were 0 bases for V and 5 bases for J; bases not matched to a gene: 7. Here the CDR3 reads CASSLDVLAGGPTGELFF. The CDR3 DNA reads TGCGCCAGCAGCTTGGATGTACTAGCGGGGGGGCCGACCGGGGAGCTGTTTTTT.

The J gene is TRBJ1-4, the V gene TRBV9, with D hard to call. Looked up from germline, CDR1 is SGDLS and CDR2 is YYNGEE. The CDR3 is made up of 17 amino acids. With 0 bases removed from V and 0 bases from J, the gap between germline ends came to 12 bases. CDR3 region: CASSVDWSATTNEKLFF. The CDR3 nucleotides read TGTGCCAGCAGCGTAGACTGGAGCGCTACAACTAATGAAAAACTGTTTTTT. The variable domain in full, completed from reference TRBV9 and TRBJ1-4, reads DSGVTQTPKHLITATGQRVTLRCSPRSGDLSVYWYQQSLDQGLQFLIQYYNGEERAKGNILERFSAQQFPDLHSELNLSSLELGDSALYFCASSVDWSATTNEKLFFGSGTQLSVL.

This chain joins TRBV25-1 and TRBJ1-6, with D unclear. The CDR3 is 15 amino acids. Between the trimmed V and J ends, which lost 4 bases and 10 bases, there was a span of 17 bases. Germline loops: CDR1 MGHDK, CDR2 SYGVNS. Written as DNA, the CDR3 is TGTGCCAGCAGTGGCAGGTTATTTGGTCGGTCACCCCTCCACTTT. It codes for CASSGRLFGRSPLHF. The full variable domain, in which reference TRBV25-1 and TRBJ1-6 provide the parts outside the CDR3, is EADIYQTPRYLVIGTGKKITLECSQTMGHDKMYWYQQDPGMELHLIHYSYGVNSTEKGDLSSESTVSRIRTEHFPLTLESARPSHTSQYLCASSGRLFGRSPLHFGNGTRLTVT.

The chain uses TRBV5-8 and TRBJ2-1; tentatively, D is TRBD2 (5 bases). The CDR3 spans 15 residues. Trimming removed 0 bases from V and 8 bases from J, with 15 bases in between. Germline lookup yields CDR1 SGHTS and CDR2 YDEGEE. CDR3 bases: TGTGCCAGCAGCTTGGATCGGTCGAGGGTCCATGAGCAGTTCTTC. Amino acid sequence: CASSLDRSRVHEQFF.

J is TRBJ1-4 and V is TRBV30; 8 bases align to TRBD1. This CDR3 has 16 residues. Germline lookup yields CDR1 GTSNPN and CDR2 SVGIG (reference sequence). Trimming removed 1 base from V and 3 bases from J; junction bases left unmatched: 7. The DNA for the CDR3 is TGTGCCTGGAGTGGGCAGGGGGCGGCGGCTAATGAAAAACTGTTTTTT. It translates to CAWSGQGAAANEKLFF.

The chain employs TRBV24-1 and TRBJ2-7; 9 bases align to TRBD1. V was pared by 12 bases and J by 2 bases, with 22 bases of the junction left unmatched. The V gene's germline CDR1 is KGHDR and CDR2 SFDVKD. This CDR3 has 18 amino acids. The CDR3 DNA reads as TGTGCCGCAAAGCTAGGACAGGGGCCTAAGATATTCCCCTACGAGCAGTACGTC. Translation gives CAAKLGQGPKIFPYEQYV.

The chain carries TRBV23-1 and TRBJ1-4; 7 positions match TRBD1. TRBV23-1 is sorted into the ORF group, with uncertain function. Unmatched junction bases numbered 14, after V lost 8 bases and J lost 5 bases. CDR3 size: 16 residues. As DNA, the CDR3 is TGCGCCAGCGTACGGCCCCGACAGGGCAAGAATGAAAAACTGTTTTTT. Residues: CASVRPRQGKNEKLFF.

J is TRBJ1-1 and V is TRBV29-1, with 10 bases fitting TRBD1. Germline V lookup: CDR1 SQVTM, CDR2 ANQGSEA. The CDR3 runs to 15 residues. The ends lost 5 bases at V and 0 bases at J; junction bases unmatched: 6. CDR3 in amino acids: CSVTGTGALNTEAFF. The CDR3 nucleotides are TGCAGCGTTACCGGGACAGGGGCCTTGAACACTGAAGCTTTCTTT.

The gene calls are TRBV28 and TRBJ2-7; 11 bases are a match to TRBD2. There are 17 residues in the CDR3. Germline CDR1 reads MDHEN; CDR2 reads SYDVKM. V lost 5 bases to trimming and J lost 6 bases; unmatched junction nucleotides: 15. CDR3 amino acids: CASSPGGLAGAMGEQYV. The CDR3 nucleotides read TGTGCCAGCAGTCCGGGCGGACTAGCGGGTGCGATGGGCGAGCAGTACGTC.

The sample holds a few counts of this clone. This chain joins TRBV2 and TRBJ1-3; possibly TRBD1 for D (6 bases). Trimming took 6 bases from V and 0 from J, leaving 12 bases between them. Per the germline V gene, CDR1 is SNHLY and CDR2 is FYNNEI. The CDR3 is 15 residues long. The CDR3 protein is CASRSTGYSGNTIYF. DNA for the CDR3: TGTGCCAGCAGGTCTACAGGGTACTCTGGAAACACCATATATTTT.

V usage is TRBV25-1 and J usage is TRBJ1-1, with D tentatively TRBD1 (5 bases). The CDR3 is 14 residues long. Trimming took 1 base from V and 7 from J, leaving 13 bases between them. Germline CDR1 reads MGHDK; CDR2 reads SYGVNS. In nucleotides, the CDR3 is TGTGCCAGCAGTGAATGGGGAGGGGACCTTGAAGCTTTCTTT. It yields the protein CASSEWGGDLEAFF.

This rearrangement joins TRBV18 to TRBJ2-1; TRBD2 aligns across 8 bases. CDR3 length: 17 amino acids. Germline V gene data show CDR1 as KGHSH and CDR2 as LQKENI. V dropped 1 base and J dropped 5; count of bases not matched to a gene: 10. The CDR3 sequence is CASSPQPGLAGNNEQFF. The CDR3 DNA reads as TGTGCCAGCTCACCACAACCCGGTTTAGCGGGGAACAATGAGCAGTTCTTC.

The rearrangement joins TRBV10-3 to TRBJ2-2, with TRBD1 as a possible D gene (5 bases). The CDR3 contains 13 residues. Looked up from germline, CDR1 is ENHRY and CDR2 is SYGVKD. Between the trimmed V and J ends, which lost 10 bases and 3 bases, there was a span of 12 bases. In DNA, the CDR3 is TGTGCCAGCGCCACAGGATACACCGGGGAGCTGTTTTTT. Residues: CASATGYTGELFF.

The chain has TRBV7-6 and TRBJ2-7, with D perhaps matching TRBD1 (6 bases). This CDR3 region has 15 residues. The V gene lost 1 base and the J gene lost 2 bases, with 12 bases spanning the gap. Germline V lookup: CDR1 SGHVS, CDR2 FNYEAQ. The CDR3 here is CASSLVQGKPYEQYV. As DNA, the CDR3 is TGTGCCAGCAGCTTAGTACAGGGTAAACCCTACGAGCAGTACGTC.

The chain is built from TRBV9 and TRBJ2-1, with 8 bases identical to TRBD1. CDR3 length: 15 amino acids. V was clipped by 0 bases and J by 10 bases; unmatched bases: 9. Looked up from germline, CDR1 is SGDLS and CDR2 is YYNGEE. The CDR3 loop reads CASSVAQGAFPEQFF. The CDR3 DNA is TGTGCCAGCAGCGTAGCGCAGGGGGCTTTTCCAGAGCAGTTCTTC. Filled out from reference TRBV9 and TRBJ2-1, the complete variable domain reads DSGVTQTPKHLITATGQRVTLRCSPRSGDLSVYWYQQSLDQGLQFLIQYYNGEERAKGNILERFSAQQFPDLHSELNLSSLELGDSALYFCASSVAQGAFPEQFFGPGTRLTVL.

The rearrangement uses TRBV13 and TRBJ1-2; D gene unclear. The CDR3 consists of 14 residues. Trimming shortened V by 1 base and J by 1 base, and 7 bases separated the two germline ends. Per the germline V gene, CDR1 is PRHDT and CDR2 is FYEKMQ (reference sequence). CDR3 sequence reads: CASSLVGVNYGYTF. The CDR3 DNA sequence: TGTGCCAGCAGCTTAGTGGGCGTTAACTATGGCTACACCTTC.

The gene calls are TRBV11-1 and TRBJ1-1; no clear D gene. The germline gives CDR1 SGHAT, CDR2 FQDESV (reference sequence). The germline V and J ends were trimmed by 5 bases and 1 base, with 8 bases remaining between them. The CDR3 is made up of 13 amino acids. The chain's CDR3 is CASSLSRNTEAFF. For the CDR3, the DNA is TGTGCCAGCAGCCTCTCTAGGAACACTGAAGCTTTCTTT.